What follows is one T cell receptor (beta chain) and its context. Its antigen is not identified. These data come from a study of shared clonotypes between healthy human individuals. CDR1 MNHNS and CDR2 SASEGT come from the germline V gene. This CDR3 has 13 amino acids. V lost 7 bases to trimming and J lost 3 bases; unmatched junction nucleotides: 4. Overall study results and limits: The study sampled only blood, and tissue repertoires likely differ. Clonotype sharing levels among donors were expected to vary with sequencing depth.

Template for every sorted-subset replicate PCR totaled about 200 ng DNA, 25,000 to 35,000 T cell genomes. Methods used by the authors: Because ImmunoSEQ provided only junction sequences with no quality scores, the filtering differed. Using immunoSEQ multiplex PCR, the repertoire was profiled, and TCRdb retains in-frame clones only, with some absent. The D gene and trimming were derived from the DNA, and the V and J assignments and clone size from that table. The data show some 1.4 million clones, around 95% seen once. Sample: naive CD4+ T cells sorted from blood. Stated subset: CD45RA+ positively selected. The genes are TRBV6-1 and TRBJ2-7, with 9 bases matching TRBD2. This TCR was recovered from a man between 25 and 39 years old in good health. For the CDR3, the DNA is TGTGCCAGCATTACTAGCGGGTACTACGAGCAGTACTTC. It codes for CASITSGYYEQYF.